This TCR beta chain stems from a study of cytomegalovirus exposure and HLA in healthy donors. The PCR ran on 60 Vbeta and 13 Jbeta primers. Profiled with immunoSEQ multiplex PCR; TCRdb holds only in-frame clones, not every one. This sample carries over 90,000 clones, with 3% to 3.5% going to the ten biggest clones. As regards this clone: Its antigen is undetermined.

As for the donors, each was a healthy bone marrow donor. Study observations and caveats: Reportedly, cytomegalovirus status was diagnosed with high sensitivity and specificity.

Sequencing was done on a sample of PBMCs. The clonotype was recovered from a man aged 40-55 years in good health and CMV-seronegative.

In DNA form, the CDR3 reads TGCGCCAGCATGGGGGCGGGAGGGCCAAGGGAGCAGTACTTC. Encoded protein: CASMGAGGPREQYF. The chain is built from TRBV5-1 and TRBJ2-7, with 9 bases that match TRBD2. The length of the CDR3 is 14 residues. The trim removed 6 bases at V and 7 bases at J, leaving 11 bases unmatched. Germline V lookup: CDR1 SGHRS, CDR2 YFSETQ.